This TCR beta chain was profiled in a study of CD8 T cells in Susac syndrome. TEMRA cells were FACS-enriched, while CD8+ and CD4+ T cells were negatively isolated. RNA was extracted with the RNeasy kit, and a quantity of about 0.45 to 1 ug was reverse transcribed using random hexamers. Each CDR3 protein is one row after TCRdb ran MiXCR on the immunoSEQ multiplex PCR reads. Of some 57,000 distinct CDR3 sequences listed, around 94% are singletons. The CDR3 length is 17 residues. Looked up from germline, CDR1 is SGHTA and CDR2 is FQGNSA. Trimming pared 5 bases from V and 2 bases from J, leaving 19 bases between.

Sequenced material: CD8+ T cells from PBMCs. This clonotype was sampled from a human donor in good health. The chain is built from TRBV7-2 and TRBJ2-1, with TRBD1 as a possible D gene (6 bases). The CDR3 sequence: CASSPTPWTETYNEQFF. The CDR3 DNA sequence: TGTGCCAGCAGCCCGACCCCCTGGACAGAAACCTACAATGAGCAGTTCTTC.